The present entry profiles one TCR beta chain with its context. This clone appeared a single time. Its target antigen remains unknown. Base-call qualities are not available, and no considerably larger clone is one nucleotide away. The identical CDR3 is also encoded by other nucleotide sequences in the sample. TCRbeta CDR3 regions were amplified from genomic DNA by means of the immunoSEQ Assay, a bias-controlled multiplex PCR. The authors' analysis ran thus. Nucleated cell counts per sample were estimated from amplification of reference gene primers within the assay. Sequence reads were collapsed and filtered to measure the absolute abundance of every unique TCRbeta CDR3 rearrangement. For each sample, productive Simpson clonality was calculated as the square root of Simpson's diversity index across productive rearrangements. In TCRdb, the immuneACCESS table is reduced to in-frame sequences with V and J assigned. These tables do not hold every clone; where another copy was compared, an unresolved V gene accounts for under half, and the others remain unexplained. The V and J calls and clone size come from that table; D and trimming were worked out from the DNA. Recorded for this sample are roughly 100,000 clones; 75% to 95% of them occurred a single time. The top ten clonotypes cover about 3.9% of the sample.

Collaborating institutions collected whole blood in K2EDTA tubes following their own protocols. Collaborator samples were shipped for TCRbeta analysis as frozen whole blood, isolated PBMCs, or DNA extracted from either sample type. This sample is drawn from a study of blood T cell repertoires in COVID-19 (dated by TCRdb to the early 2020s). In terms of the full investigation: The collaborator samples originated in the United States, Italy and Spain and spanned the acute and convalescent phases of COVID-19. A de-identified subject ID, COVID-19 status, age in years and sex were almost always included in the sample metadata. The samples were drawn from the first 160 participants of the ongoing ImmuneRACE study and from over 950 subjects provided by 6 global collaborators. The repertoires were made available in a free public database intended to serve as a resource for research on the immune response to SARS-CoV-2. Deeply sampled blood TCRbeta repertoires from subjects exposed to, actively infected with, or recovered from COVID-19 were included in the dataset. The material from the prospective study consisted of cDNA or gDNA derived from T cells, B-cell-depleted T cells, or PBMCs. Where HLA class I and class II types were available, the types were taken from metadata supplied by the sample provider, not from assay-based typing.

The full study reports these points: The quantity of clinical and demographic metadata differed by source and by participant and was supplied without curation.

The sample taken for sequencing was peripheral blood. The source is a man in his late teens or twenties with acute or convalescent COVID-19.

The nucleotide sequence is TGTGCCAGCAGTCCTGGACAAAACACTGAAGCTTTCTTT. Its amino acids are CASSPGQNTEAFF. The chain is made from TRBV27 and TRBJ1-1; D gene: possibly TRBD1, on 5 matching bases. Inclusive of the bounding cysteine and phenylalanine, the CDR3 is 13 residues long. The CDR3 DNA has 39 bases and is translated from base 1. The trim is 5 bases for V and 2 bases for J, with a gap of 9 bases between the germline ends. According to the germline V gene (reference sequence), CDR1 reads MNHEY and CDR2 reads SMNVEV.